The 15 T cell receptor beta chains reported below all come from one sample, sequenced in a study of human T cells and chemical hapten exposure. Time point indicated: patch test 1, 2 weeks after DPC sensitization. The treatment was: therapeutic diphenylcyclopropenone sensitization with weekly scalp DPC. TCRdb re-analysed the RACE reads in MiXCR, keeping a single row per CDR3 protein. The table includes about 360,000 distinct CDR3 sequences, 5.5% to 8% detected once. Sequenced material: whole blood, taken in connection with sensitization to the hapten diphenylcyclopropenone (DPC). These receptors were obtained from a woman younger than 35 with alopecia areata. Some clones in this sample may be carry-over from other donors' samples.

This clonotype was counted a few times. V usage is TRBV3-1 and J usage is TRBJ1-2; D gene uncertain. The V gene lost 1 base and the J gene lost 8 bases, with 11 bases spanning the gap. CDR1 and CDR2 (germline): LGHDT, YNNKEL (reference sequence). The length of the CDR3 is 13 residues. The CDR3 loop reads CASSQGEGLGYTF. For the CDR3, the DNA is TGTGCCAGCAGCCAAGGAGAAGGTCTGGGCTACACCTTC.

There are many counts of this clonotype. The chain joins TRBV3-1 to TRBJ2-7; D is possibly TRBD1 or TRBD2 (5 bases each). The CDR3 totals 14 residues. Germline V gene sequence: CDR1 LGHDT, CDR2 YNNKEL (reference sequence). Between the trimmed V and J ends, which lost 3 bases and 1 base, there was a span of 10 bases. The CDR3 sequence: CASSQWDRSYEQYF. The CDR3 DNA follows: TGTGCCAGCAGCCAGTGGGACCGGTCCTACGAGCAGTACTTC.

This clonotype was seen only a few times. The chain joins TRBV5-1 to TRBJ2-7; 8 positions match TRBD1. V shed 4 bases, J shed 6 bases, and the junction held 3 bases outside the gene matches. Germline V lookup: CDR1 SGHRS, CDR2 YFSETQ. This CDR3 contains 12 residues. CDR3: CASSPDRAEQYF. CDR3 nucleotide sequence: TGCGCCAGCAGCCCGGACAGGGCCGAGCAGTACTTC.

The chain has TRBV29-1 and TRBJ2-2; the match to TRBD1 covers 8 bases. V lost 2 bases to trimming and J lost 4 bases; unmatched junction nucleotides: 15. Germline V gene data show CDR1 as SQVTM and CDR2 as ANQGSEA. The CDR3 contains 18 residues. The CDR3 loop is CSVESLTGQGATTGELFF. In DNA, the CDR3 is TGCAGCGTTGAATCCCTAACAGGGCAGGGGGCAACCACCGGGGAGCTGTTTTTT.

There are a few counts of this clonotype. The gene calls are TRBV12-5 and TRBJ1-6, with TRBD1 identical over 8 bases. V was pared by 0 bases and J by 5 bases, with 6 bases of the junction left unmatched. CDR3 length equals 17 residues. The germline V gene has CDR1 LGHNT and CDR2 FRNRAP. In DNA, the CDR3 is TGTGCTAGTGGTTTGGTACTCGGACAGGGAAATAATTCACCCCTCCACTTT. Translation: CASGLVLGQGNNSPLHF.

The CDR3 loop reads CSVAGRNEKLFF. CDR3 bases: TGCAGCGTCGCCGGCCGGAATGAAAAACTGTTTTTT. V is TRBV29-1 and J is TRBJ1-4; D ambiguous. Trimming cost V 6 bases and J 5 bases, with 10 bases left between them. The CDR3 runs 12 residues. Germline-derived CDR1 and CDR2 are SQVTM and ANQGSEA.

This clonotype was counted between two and nine times. The V and J genes are TRBV7-2 and TRBJ1-4; a possible D gene is TRBD1 (5 bases). Germline-derived CDR1 and CDR2 are SGHTA and FQGNSA. V gave up 5 bases and J gave up 2 bases, with 9 bases separating them. This CDR3 contains 14 residues. The CDR3 sequence: CASSPQVTNEKLFF. In nucleotides, the CDR3 is TGTGCCAGCAGCCCACAGGTTACTAATGAAAAACTGTTTTTT.

The chain links TRBV7-2 to TRBJ2-3; D is unresolved. Trimming stripped 7 bases from V and 2 bases from J, with 10 bases between. The CDR3 is 13 residues long. Germline CDR1 reads SGHTA; CDR2 reads FQGNSA. This chain's CDR3 is CASMLSLTDTQYF. CDR3 nucleotide sequence: TGTGCCAGCATGCTCTCACTCACAGATACGCAGTATTTT. The entire variable domain, with the rest obtained from reference TRBV7-2 and TRBJ2-3, is as follows: GAGVSQSPSNKVTEKGKDVELRCDPISGHTALYWYRQSLGQGLEFLIYFQGNSAPDKSGLPSDRFSAERTGGSVSTLTIQRTQQEDSAVYLCASMLSLTDTQYFGPGTRLTVL.

The chain employs TRBV6-5 and TRBJ1-3, with 7 nucleotides matching TRBD1. In germline, CDR1 is MNHEY, CDR2 SVGAGI. The ends lost 3 bases at V and 0 bases at J; junction bases unmatched: 2. This CDR3 spans 15 amino acids. In DNA form, the CDR3 reads TGTGCCAGCAGTTATACAGGGGTCTCTGGAAACACCATATATTTT. Translated: CASSYTGVSGNTIYF.

There are a few counts of this clonotype. The V call is TRBV12-5, the J call TRBJ2-3; D perhaps matches TRBD1 (6 bases). V lost 6 bases to trimming and J lost 2 bases, with 9 bases between them. CDR1 and CDR2 from the germline V gene are LGHNT and FRNRAP. The CDR3 spans 13 residues. CDR3 nucleotides: TGTGCTAGTGGGGACAGCGACACAGATACGCAGTATTTT. Protein: CASGDSDTDTQYF.

This clonotype was detected a few times. V is TRBV5-6 and J is TRBJ2-7; TRBD2 agrees at 8 bases. Germline CDR1 SGHDT, CDR2 YYEEEE. V shed 4 bases and J 2 bases; nucleotides not matched to a gene: 5. This CDR3 is built from 14 residues. Here the CDR3 reads CASSHSAGAYEQYF. The CDR3 nucleotides are TGTGCCAGCAGCCACTCAGCGGGGGCCTACGAGCAGTACTTC.

This clonotype has more than one count but fewer than ten. V is TRBV6-1 and J is TRBJ1-1, with 11 bases fitting TRBD1. V shed 5 bases and J 4 bases; nucleotides not matched to a gene: 6. The CDR3 extends over 15 amino acids. Per the germline V gene, CDR1 is MNHNS and CDR2 is SASEGT. The CDR3 loop reads CASSLWTGGGTEAFF. CDR3 DNA: TGTGCCAGCAGTTTATGGACAGGGGGCGGCACTGAAGCTTTCTTT.

This clonotype was seen ten or more times. The rearrangement joins TRBV6-5 to TRBJ2-1; D is ambiguous. Trimming removed 6 bases at V and 4 bases at J, with 13 bases between. Germline CDR1 is MNHEY and CDR2 is SVGAGI. This CDR3 has 14 residues. The CDR3 DNA is TGTGCCAGCAGGAGTCTGGGCCTGTACAATGAGCAGTTCTTC. As protein: CASRSLGLYNEQFF.

This clonotype was found many times. The J gene is TRBJ2-5, the V gene TRBV28; D might be TRBD1 (5 bases). The ends were cut back, 4 bases at V and 2 bases at J, with 11 bases in the middle. Germline CDR1 is MDHEN and CDR2 is SYDVKM. CDR3 length equals 14 residues. CDR3 residues: CASSSSTVQETQYF. In nucleotides, the CDR3 is TGTGCCAGCAGTTCCTCGACAGTGCAAGAGACCCAGTACTTC.

This clonotype was counted many times. The chain links TRBV6-2 or TRBV6-3 to TRBJ1-1; D not certain. The germline gives CDR1 MNHEY, CDR2 SVGEGT. V dropped 0 bases and J dropped 5 bases, with 10 bases sitting between them. The CDR3 totals 14 residues. The DNA of the CDR3 is TGTGCCAGCAGTTACTCGGTCGGGGTGACTGAAGCTTTCTTT. It is translated as CASSYSVGVTEAFF.